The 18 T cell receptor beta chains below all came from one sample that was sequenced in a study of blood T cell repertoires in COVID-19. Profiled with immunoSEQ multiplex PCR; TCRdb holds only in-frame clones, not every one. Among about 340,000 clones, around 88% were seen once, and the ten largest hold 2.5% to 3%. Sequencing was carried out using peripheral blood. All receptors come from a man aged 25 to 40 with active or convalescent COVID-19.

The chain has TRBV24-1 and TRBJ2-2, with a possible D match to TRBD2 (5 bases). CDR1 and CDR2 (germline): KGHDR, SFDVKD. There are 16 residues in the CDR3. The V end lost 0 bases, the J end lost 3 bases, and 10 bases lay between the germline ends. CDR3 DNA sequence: TGTGCCACCAGTGATTTGGACGGGAAGTACACCGGGGAGCTGTTTTTT. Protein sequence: CATSDLDGKYTGELFF.

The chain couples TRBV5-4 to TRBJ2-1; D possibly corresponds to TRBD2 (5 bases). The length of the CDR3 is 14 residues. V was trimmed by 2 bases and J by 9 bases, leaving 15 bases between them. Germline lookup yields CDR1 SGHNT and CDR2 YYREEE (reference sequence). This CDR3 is CASSFRGRISEQFF. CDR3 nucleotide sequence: TGTGCCAGCAGCTTCCGGGGTAGGATCAGTGAGCAGTTCTTC.

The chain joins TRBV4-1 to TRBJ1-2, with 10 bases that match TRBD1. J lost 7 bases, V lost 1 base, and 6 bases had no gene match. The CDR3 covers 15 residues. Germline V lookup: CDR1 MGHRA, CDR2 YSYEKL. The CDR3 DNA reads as TGCGCCAGCAGCCAAGTTAAGACAGGGGGCTTTGGCTACACCTTC. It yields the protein CASSQVKTGGFGYTF.

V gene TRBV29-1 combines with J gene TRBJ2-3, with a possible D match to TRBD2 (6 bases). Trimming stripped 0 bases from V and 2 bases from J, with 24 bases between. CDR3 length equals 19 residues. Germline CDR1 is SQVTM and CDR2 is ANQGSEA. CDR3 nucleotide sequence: TGCAGCGTTGAAGATCGGGGGACCTCAGAGTCCCATCCCACAGATACGCAGTATTTT. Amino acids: CSVEDRGTSESHPTDTQYF.

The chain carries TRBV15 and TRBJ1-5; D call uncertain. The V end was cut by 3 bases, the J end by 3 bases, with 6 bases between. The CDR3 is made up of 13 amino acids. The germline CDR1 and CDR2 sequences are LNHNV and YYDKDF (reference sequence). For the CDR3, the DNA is TGTGCCACCAGCAGGGGCCCCAATCAGCCCCAGCATTTT. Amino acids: CATSRGPNQPQHF.

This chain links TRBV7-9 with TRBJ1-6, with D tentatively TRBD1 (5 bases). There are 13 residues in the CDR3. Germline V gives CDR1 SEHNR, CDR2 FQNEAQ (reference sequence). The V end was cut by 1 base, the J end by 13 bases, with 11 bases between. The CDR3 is CASSLVGVTPLHF. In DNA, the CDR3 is TGTGCCAGCAGCTTAGTAGGGGTAACTCCCCTCCACTTT.

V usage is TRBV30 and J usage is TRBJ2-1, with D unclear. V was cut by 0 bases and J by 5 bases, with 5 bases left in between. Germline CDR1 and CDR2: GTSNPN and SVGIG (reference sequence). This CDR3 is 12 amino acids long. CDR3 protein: CAWSVGHNEQFF. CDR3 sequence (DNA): TGTGCCTGGAGTGTTGGCCACAATGAGCAGTTCTTC. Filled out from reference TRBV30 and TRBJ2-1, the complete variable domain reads SQTIHQWPATLVQPVGSPLSLECTVEGTSNPNLYWYRQAAGRGLQLLFYSVGIGQISSEVPQNLSASRPQDRQFILSSKKLLLSDSGFYLCAWSVGHNEQFFGPGTRLTVL.

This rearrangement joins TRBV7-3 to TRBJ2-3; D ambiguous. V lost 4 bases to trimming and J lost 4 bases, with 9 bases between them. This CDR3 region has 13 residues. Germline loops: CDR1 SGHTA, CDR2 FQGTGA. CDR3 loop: CASSSYVPDTQYF. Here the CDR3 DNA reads TGTGCCAGCAGCTCCTACGTCCCAGATACGCAGTATTTT.

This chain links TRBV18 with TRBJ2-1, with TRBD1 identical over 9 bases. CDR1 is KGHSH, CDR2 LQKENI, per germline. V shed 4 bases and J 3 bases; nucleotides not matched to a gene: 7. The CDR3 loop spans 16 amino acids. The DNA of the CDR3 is TGTGCCAGCTCACGACCCGGGACAGGGAACTACAATGAGCAGTTCTTC. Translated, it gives CASSRPGTGNYNEQFF.

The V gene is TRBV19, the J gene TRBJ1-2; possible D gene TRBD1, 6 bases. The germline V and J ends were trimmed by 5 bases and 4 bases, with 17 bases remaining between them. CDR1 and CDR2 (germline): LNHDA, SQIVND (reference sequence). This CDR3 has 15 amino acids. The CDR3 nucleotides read TGTGCCAGTAGTTCTCAAGGGGGAAATGGCTATGGCTACACCTTC. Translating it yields CASSSQGGNGYGYTF.

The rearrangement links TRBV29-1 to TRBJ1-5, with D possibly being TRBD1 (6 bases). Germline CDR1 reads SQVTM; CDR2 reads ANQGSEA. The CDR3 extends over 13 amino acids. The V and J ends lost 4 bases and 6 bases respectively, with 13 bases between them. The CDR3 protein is CSVAGGRSQPQHF. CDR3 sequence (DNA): TGCAGCGTTGCGGGGGGCCGTAGTCAGCCCCAGCATTTT.

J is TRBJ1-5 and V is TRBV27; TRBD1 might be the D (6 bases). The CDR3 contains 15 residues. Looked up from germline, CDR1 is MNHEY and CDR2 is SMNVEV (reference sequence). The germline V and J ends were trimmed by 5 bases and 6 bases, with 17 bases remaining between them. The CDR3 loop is CASSTLGGIGQPQHF. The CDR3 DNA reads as TGTGCCAGCAGTACGCTAGGGGGAATCGGTCAGCCCCAGCATTTT.

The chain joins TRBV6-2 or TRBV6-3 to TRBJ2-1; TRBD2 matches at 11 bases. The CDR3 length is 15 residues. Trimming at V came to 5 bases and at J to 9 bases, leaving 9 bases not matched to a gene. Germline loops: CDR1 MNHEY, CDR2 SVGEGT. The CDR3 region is CASSGTSGLSAEQFF. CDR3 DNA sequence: TGTGCCAGCAGTGGGACTAGCGGCTTATCTGCTGAGCAGTTCTTC.

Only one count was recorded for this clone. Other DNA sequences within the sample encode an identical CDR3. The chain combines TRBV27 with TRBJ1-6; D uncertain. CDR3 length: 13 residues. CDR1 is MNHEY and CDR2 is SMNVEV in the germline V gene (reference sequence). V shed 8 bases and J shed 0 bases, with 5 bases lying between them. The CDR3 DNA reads TGTGCCAGCCGTAGCTCCTATAATTCACCCCTCCACTTT. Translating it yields CASRSSYNSPLHF.

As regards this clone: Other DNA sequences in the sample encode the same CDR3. The CDR3 region is CASSLSAGTYEQYF. The CDR3 nucleotides are TGTGCCAGCAGTTTATCGGCCGGGACTTACGAGCAGTACTTC. The J gene is TRBJ2-7, the V gene TRBV27; maybe TRBD2 (6 bases). The CDR3 runs to 14 residues. Germline lookup yields CDR1 MNHEY and CDR2 SMNVEV (reference sequence). V was trimmed by 0 bases and J by 4 bases, leaving 10 bases between them.

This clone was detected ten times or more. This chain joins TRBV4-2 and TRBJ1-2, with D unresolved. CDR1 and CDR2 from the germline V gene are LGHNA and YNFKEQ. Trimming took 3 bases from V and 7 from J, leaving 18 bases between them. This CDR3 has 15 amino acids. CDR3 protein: CASSQEIGGSSGYTF. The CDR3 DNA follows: TGTGCCAGCAGCCAGGAAATAGGAGGCTCTTCTGGCTACACCTTC.

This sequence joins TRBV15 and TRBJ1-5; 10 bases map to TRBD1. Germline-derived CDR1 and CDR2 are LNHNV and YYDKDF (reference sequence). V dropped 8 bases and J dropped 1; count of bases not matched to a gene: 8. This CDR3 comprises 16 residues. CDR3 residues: CATAGQGLGSNQPQHF. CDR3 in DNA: TGTGCCACCGCGGGACAGGGGTTGGGGAGCAATCAGCCCCAGCATTTT. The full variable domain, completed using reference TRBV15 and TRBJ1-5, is DAMVIQNPRYQVTQFGKPVTLSCSQTLNHNVMYWYQQKSSQAPKLLFHYYDKDFNNEADTPDNFQSRRPNTSFCFLDIRSPGLGDTAMYLCATAGQGLGSNQPQHFGDGTRLSIL.

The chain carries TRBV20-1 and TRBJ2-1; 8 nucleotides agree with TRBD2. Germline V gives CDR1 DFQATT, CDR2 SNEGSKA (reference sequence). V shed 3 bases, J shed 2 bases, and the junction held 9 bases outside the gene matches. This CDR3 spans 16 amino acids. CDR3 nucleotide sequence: TGCAGTGCTAGTACCCTTCCGGGGGGGACCTACAATGAGCAGTTCTTC. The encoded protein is CSASTLPGGTYNEQFF.